The 15 T cell receptor beta chains reported below all come from one sample, sequenced in a study of Ad26.COV2.S vaccination and SARS-CoV-2 variants. Treatment described: roughly 18 received Ad26.COV2.S at low or high dose, single or two shots; about 5 received placebo; per-sample allocation not given. Samples analyzed were those drawn on day 63 after the first vaccine or placebo injection. The method was immunoSEQ multiplex PCR; TCRdb's version includes in-frame clones alone and lacks a portion of them. Here the sample spans hundreds of thousands of clones, about 85% being singletons. The source was peripheral blood, collected in a trial of Ad26.COV2.S vaccine versus placebo. These receptors all stem from a person between 18 and 65 years old who received the Ad26.COV2.S COVID-19 vaccine or a placebo.

The chain links TRBV21-1 to TRBJ1-6; the table's TRBD1 call for D was not verified on the DNA. TRBV21-1 is an annotated pseudogene. The CDR3 loop spans 19 amino acids. CDR3 amino acids: CASTPGQAQRGSYNSPLHF. Here the CDR3 DNA reads TGTGCCAGCACCCCCGGACAGGCCCAGAGGGGCTCCTATAATTCACCCCTCCACTTT.

This clone was found once. V is TRBV19 and J is TRBJ2-2; D not certain. Trimming pared 5 bases from V and 1 base from J, leaving 14 bases between. This CDR3 is built from 16 residues. Germline CDR1 LNHDA, CDR2 SQIVND (reference sequence). This chain's CDR3 is CASSLLLGRNTGELFF. The CDR3 coding sequence is TGTGCCAGTAGTCTCCTCCTGGGCCGGAACACCGGGGAGCTGTTTTTT.

This clone was counted once. The chain is built from TRBV7-2 and TRBJ1-1; 12 nucleotides align to TRBD1. Germline V gene lookup returns CDR1 SGHTA and CDR2 FQGNSA. The ends lost 2 bases at V and 5 bases at J; junction bases unmatched: 9. This CDR3 is built from 17 residues. The CDR3 DNA follows: TGTGCCAGCAGCTTAACCGGGACAGGGGGCGCCTGGACTGAAGCTTTCTTT. Its translation is CASSLTGTGGAWTEAFF.

The chain links TRBV18 to TRBJ1-5, with a tentative D call TRBD1 (5 bases). The CDR3 is made up of 15 amino acids. The V end was cut by 3 bases, the J end by 4 bases, with 13 bases between. Germline lookup yields CDR1 KGHSH and CDR2 LQKENI. The CDR3 spells CASSPVTGGNQPQHF. CDR3 nucleotides: TGTGCCAGCTCACCGGTAACCGGGGGAAATCAGCCCCAGCATTTT.

The chain combines TRBV5-1 with TRBJ1-2, with D possibly matching TRBD1 (6 bases). Germline lookup yields CDR1 SGHRS and CDR2 YFSETQ. The CDR3 extends over 15 amino acids. V was pared by 2 bases and J by 6 bases, with 17 bases between. Here the CDR3 DNA reads TGCGCCAGCAGCTTTTCCCCAGGACAGCCTAATGGCTACACCTTC. Amino acid sequence: CASSFSPGQPNGYTF. The full variable domain, rest sourced from reference TRBV5-1 and TRBJ1-2, is KAGVTQTPRYLIKTRGQQVTLSCSPISGHRSVSWYQQTPGQGLQFLFEYFSETQRNKGNFPGRFSGRQFSNSRSEMNVSTLELGDSALYLCASSFSPGQPNGYTFGSGTRLTVV.

The CDR3 loop reads CAISETGTNTEAFF. CDR3 in DNA: TGTGCCATCAGTGAAACAGGGACGAACACTGAAGCTTTCTTT. J is TRBJ1-1 and V is TRBV10-3; D perhaps matches TRBD1 (6 bases). The length of the CDR3 is 14 residues. Germline V gene lookup returns CDR1 ENHRY and CDR2 SYGVKD. V was trimmed by 3 bases and J by 1 base, leaving 9 bases between them.

The chain uses TRBV19 and TRBJ1-1, with a possible D match to TRBD1 (6 bases). Trimming shortened V by 8 bases and J by 4 bases, and 14 bases separated the two germline ends. Per germline, CDR1 LNHDA and CDR2 SQIVND (reference sequence). This CDR3 contains 13 residues. The CDR3 region has the DNA TGTGCCAGTGGCAGGGGAATTGGCACTGAAGCTTTCTTT. Amino acid sequence: CASGRGIGTEAFF. Variable domain in full (rest from reference TRBV19 and TRBJ1-1): DGGITQSPKYLFRKEGQNVTLSCEQNLNHDAMYWYRQDPGQGLRLIYYSQIVNDFQKGDIAEGYSVSREKKESFPLTVTSAQKNPTAFYLCASGRGIGTEAFFGQGTRLTVV.

The chain uses TRBV18 and TRBJ2-7; no definite D call. Germline CDR1 KGHSH, CDR2 LQKENI. The CDR3 spans 16 residues. V shed 0 bases and J shed 2 bases, with 14 bases lying between them. CDR3 nucleotide sequence: TGTGCCAGCTCACCACCCAACCCGGGCCAAACCTACGAGCAGTACTTC. Its protein is CASSPPNPGQTYEQYF.

The chain carries TRBV5-1 and TRBJ2-2; maybe TRBD2 (5 bases). The CDR3 length is 11 residues. V was shortened by 2 bases and J by 12 bases, with 8 bases between the two germline ends. Germline V gives CDR1 SGHRS, CDR2 YFSETQ. In nucleotides, the CDR3 is TGCGCCAGCAGCTTTCGGGGTAAGCTGTTTTTT. Translating gives CASSFRGKLFF. The full variable domain, completed using reference TRBV5-1 and TRBJ2-2, is KAGVTQTPRYLIKTRGQQVTLSCSPISGHRSVSWYQQTPGQGLQFLFEYFSETQRNKGNFPGRFSGRQFSNSRSEMNVSTLELGDSALYLCASSFRGKLFFGEGSRLTVL.

The chain employs TRBV6-5 and TRBJ2-7, with TRBD1 matching over 7 bases. V lost 4 bases, J lost 3 bases, and 6 bases stayed unmatched. CDR1 and CDR2 (germline): MNHEY, SVGAGI. The CDR3 has 14 amino acids. DNA of the CDR3: TGTGCCAGCAGTTCCTACAGGGGTGACTACGAGCAGTACTTC. Its protein is CASSSYRGDYEQYF.

The chain employs TRBV7-6 and TRBJ2-7; D unresolved. CDR1 and CDR2 (germline): SGHVS, FNYEAQ. V lost 0 bases and J 0 bases, leaving 12 bases between the germline ends. This CDR3 is built from 16 residues. CDR3 loop: CASSLAIKGSSYEQYF. CDR3 coding DNA: TGTGCCAGCAGCTTAGCTATTAAAGGGTCCTCCTACGAGCAGTACTTC.

This clone was counted between two and nine times. The V call is TRBV5-1, the J call TRBJ1-2, with 7 bases identical to TRBD1. Looked up from germline, CDR1 is SGHRS and CDR2 is YFSETQ. The CDR3 totals 14 residues. J gave up 4 bases and V 0 bases, and 3 bases lay outside the gene matches. The CDR3 DNA follows: TGCGCCAGCAGCTTGGGGACAGGTTCCTATGGCTACACCTTC. Translating it yields CASSLGTGSYGYTF.

The CDR3 protein is CASSYRAGTSTDTQYF. The CDR3 DNA is TGTGCCAGCAGTTACCGGGCGGGGACTAGCACAGATACGCAGTATTTT. The V gene is TRBV6-6, the J gene TRBJ2-3; D might be TRBD2 (6 bases). CDR3 length equals 16 residues. V lost 2 bases and J 0 bases, leaving 12 bases between the germline ends. Germline CDR1 MNHNY, CDR2 SVGAGI (reference sequence).

The V and J genes are TRBV7-3 and TRBJ2-3, with TRBD1 as a possible D gene (6 bases). V was cut by 5 bases and J by 6 bases, with 18 bases left in between. CDR1 SGHTA and CDR2 FQGTGA come from the germline V gene. The CDR3 has 15 residues. The CDR3 loop is CASSHRETPADTQYF. The CDR3 DNA reads TGTGCCAGCAGCCACAGGGAAACCCCCGCCGATACGCAGTATTTT.

This chain connects TRBV2 to TRBJ2-1; a weak D match, TRBD2 (7 bases). CDR3 length equals 16 residues. Between the trimmed V and J ends, which lost 8 bases and 5 bases, there was a span of 22 bases. Per germline, CDR1 SNHLY and CDR2 FYNNEI. For the CDR3, the DNA is TGTGCCAGCGAGGGGGGGCCCGTAGGGGTGGACAATGAGCAGTTCTTC. This sequence encodes CASEGGPVGVDNEQFF.